Shown below are 3 T cell receptor beta chains from a single sample sequenced in a study of graft-versus-host responses after intestinal transplantation. These receptors are not linked to any known antigen. Profiled with immunoSEQ multiplex PCR; TCRdb holds only in-frame clones, not every one. The table shows 98,000 or so clones, with about 90% occurring only once. The sample in question was unstimulated CD4+ T cells sorted from spleen or lymph node cells, obtained before intestinal transplant. The receptors come from a human donor who received an intestinal transplant.

This chain connects TRBV15 to TRBJ1-1, with unresolved D. V gave up 0 bases and J gave up 5 bases, with 10 bases separating them. CDR3 length: 14 amino acids. From germline, CDR1 is LNHNV and CDR2 YYDKDF (reference sequence). This CDR3 reads CATSREALGTEAFF. CDR3 nucleotides: TGTGCCACCAGCAGAGAGGCCCTGGGTACTGAAGCTTTCTTT.

The rearrangement links TRBV9 to TRBJ2-2; D remains unclear. CDR3 length: 15 residues. Germline assignment: CDR1 SGDLS and CDR2 YYNGEE. The V end was cut by 0 bases, the J end by 3 bases, with 9 bases between. The CDR3 here is CASSVDGSDTGELFF. CDR3 sequence (DNA): TGTGCCAGCAGCGTAGATGGAAGCGACACCGGGGAGCTGTTTTTT.

The rearrangement uses TRBV6-1 and TRBJ1-1; D is ambiguous. Germline V gene sequence: CDR1 MNHNS, CDR2 SASEGT. This CDR3 region has 12 residues. Between the trimmed V and J ends, which lost 8 bases and 1 base, there was a span of 8 bases. Here the CDR3 reads CASQLGNTEAFF. The DNA for the CDR3 is TGTGCCAGCCAGTTAGGGAACACTGAAGCTTTCTTT.